This T cell receptor (beta chain) was obtained from a study of blood T cell repertoires in COVID-19. About the study: Sites across the United States, Italy and Spain contributed samples from acute and convalescent COVID-19.

In the authors' workflow: Scientists estimated how many nucleated cells there were by amplifying reference gene primers. Clones were sequenced by immunoSEQ multiplex PCR, and TCRdb holds only the in-frame ones, with some missing. The V and J calls and the clone size are those of that table, but D and trimming were determined from the DNA. The table includes 250,000 to 350,000 clones, more than 80% detected once. J lost 6 bases, V lost 5 bases, and 11 bases had no gene match. Looked up from germline, CDR1 is SGDLS and CDR2 is YYNGEE. The CDR3 length is 15 residues. Participants spanned ages about 18 to 90 years and resided in fewer than 30 US areas.

V and J are TRBV9 and TRBJ2-1; TRBD2 agrees at 7 bases. Sequencing was done on a sample of PBMCs or T cells enriched from blood (not recorded which). This TCR was recovered from a woman aged 30 to 39 who had recovered from COVID-19. The CDR3 spells CASSLSGLDSNEQFF. In DNA form, the CDR3 reads TGTGCCAGCAGTCTCAGTGGACTAGATTCCAATGAGCAGTTCTTC.